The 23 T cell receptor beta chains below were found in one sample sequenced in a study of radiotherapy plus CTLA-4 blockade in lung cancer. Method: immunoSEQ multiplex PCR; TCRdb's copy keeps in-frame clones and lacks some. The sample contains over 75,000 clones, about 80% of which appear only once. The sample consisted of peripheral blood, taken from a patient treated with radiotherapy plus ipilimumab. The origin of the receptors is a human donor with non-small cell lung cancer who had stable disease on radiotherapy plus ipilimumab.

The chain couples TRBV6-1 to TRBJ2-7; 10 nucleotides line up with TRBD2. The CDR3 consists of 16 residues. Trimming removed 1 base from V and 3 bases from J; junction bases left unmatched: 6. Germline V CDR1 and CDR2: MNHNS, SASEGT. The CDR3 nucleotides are TGTGCCAGCAGTGAAGGACTAGCGGGCCGTCGCTACGAGCAGTACTTC. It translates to CASSEGLAGRRYEQYF.

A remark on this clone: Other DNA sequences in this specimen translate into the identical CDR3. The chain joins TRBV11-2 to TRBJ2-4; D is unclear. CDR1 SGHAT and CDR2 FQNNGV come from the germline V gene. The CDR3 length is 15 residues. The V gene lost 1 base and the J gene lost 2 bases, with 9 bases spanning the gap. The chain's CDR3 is CASSLVSGTKNIQYF. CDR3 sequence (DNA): TGTGCCAGCAGCTTAGTGTCGGGTACCAAAAACATTCAGTACTTC.

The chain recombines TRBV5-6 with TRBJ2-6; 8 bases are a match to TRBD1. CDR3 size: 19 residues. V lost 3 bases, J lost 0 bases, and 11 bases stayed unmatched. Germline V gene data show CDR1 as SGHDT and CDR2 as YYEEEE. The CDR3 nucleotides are TGTGCCAGCAGCTCGCCTTTCCGGGACAGGAGCTCTGGGGCCAACGTCCTGACTTTC. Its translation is CASSSPFRDRSSGANVLTF.

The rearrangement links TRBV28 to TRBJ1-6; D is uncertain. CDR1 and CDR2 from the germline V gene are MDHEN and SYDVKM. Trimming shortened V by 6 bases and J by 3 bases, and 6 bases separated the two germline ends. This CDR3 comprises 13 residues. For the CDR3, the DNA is TGTGCCAGCAGGGGCAGCTATAATTCACCCCTCCACTTT. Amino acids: CASRGSYNSPLHF. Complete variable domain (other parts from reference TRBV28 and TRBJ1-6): DVKVTQSSRYLVKRTGEKVFLECVQDMDHENMFWYRQDPGLGLRLIYFSYDVKMKEKGDIPEGYSVSREKKERFSLILESASTNQTSMYLCASRGSYNSPLHFGNGTRLTVT.

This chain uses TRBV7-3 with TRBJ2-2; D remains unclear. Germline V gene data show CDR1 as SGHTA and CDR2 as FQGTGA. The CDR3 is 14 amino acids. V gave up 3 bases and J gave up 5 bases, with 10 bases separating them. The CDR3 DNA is TGTGCCAGCAGCTTGGACCCGCAGACCGGGGAGCTGTTTTTT. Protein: CASSLDPQTGELFF.

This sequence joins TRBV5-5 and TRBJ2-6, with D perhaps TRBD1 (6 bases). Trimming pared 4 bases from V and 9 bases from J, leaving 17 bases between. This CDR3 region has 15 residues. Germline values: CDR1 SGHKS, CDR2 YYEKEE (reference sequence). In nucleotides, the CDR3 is TGTGCCAGCAGCAAGGGACAATCACCGGGCAACGTCCTGACTTTC. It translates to CASSKGQSPGNVLTF. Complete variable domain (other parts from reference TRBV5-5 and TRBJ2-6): DAGVTQSPTHLIKTRGQQVTLRCSPISGHKSVSWYQQVLGQGPQFIFQYYEKEERGRGNFPDRFSARQFPNYSSELNVNALLLGDSALYLCASSKGQSPGNVLTFGAGSRLTVL.

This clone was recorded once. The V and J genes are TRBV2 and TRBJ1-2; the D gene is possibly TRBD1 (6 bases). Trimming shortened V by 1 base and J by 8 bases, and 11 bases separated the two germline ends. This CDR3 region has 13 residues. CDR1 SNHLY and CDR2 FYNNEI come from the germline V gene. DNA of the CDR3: TGTGCCAGCAGTGAAGTGGGGGCGCGAGGCTACACCTTC. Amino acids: CASSEVGARGYTF.

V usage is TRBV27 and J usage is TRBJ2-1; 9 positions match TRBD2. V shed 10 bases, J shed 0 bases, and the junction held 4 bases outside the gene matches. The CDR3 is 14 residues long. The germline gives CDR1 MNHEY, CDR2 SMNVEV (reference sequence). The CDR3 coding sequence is TGTGCCACCAATAGCGGGAGCTCCTACAATGAGCAGTTCTTC. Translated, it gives CATNSGSSYNEQFF.

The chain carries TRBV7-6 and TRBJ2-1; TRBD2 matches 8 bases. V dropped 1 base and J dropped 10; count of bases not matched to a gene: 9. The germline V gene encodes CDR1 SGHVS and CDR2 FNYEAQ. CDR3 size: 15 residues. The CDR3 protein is CASSLGAGLGAEQFF. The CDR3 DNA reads TGTGCCAGCAGCTTAGGGGCGGGACTAGGGGCCGAGCAGTTCTTC.

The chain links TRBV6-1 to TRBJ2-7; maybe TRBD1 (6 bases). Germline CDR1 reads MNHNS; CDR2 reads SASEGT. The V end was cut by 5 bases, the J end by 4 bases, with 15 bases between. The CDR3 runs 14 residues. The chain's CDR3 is CASSYRYTGYEQYF. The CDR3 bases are TGTGCCAGCAGTTATCGATATACAGGGTACGAGCAGTACTTC.

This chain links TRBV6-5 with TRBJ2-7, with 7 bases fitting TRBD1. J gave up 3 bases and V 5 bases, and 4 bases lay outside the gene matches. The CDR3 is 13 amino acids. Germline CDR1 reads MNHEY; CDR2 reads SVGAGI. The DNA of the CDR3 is TGTGCCAGCAGTGGCTCAGGGGGCTACGAGCAGTACTTC. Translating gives CASSGSGGYEQYF.

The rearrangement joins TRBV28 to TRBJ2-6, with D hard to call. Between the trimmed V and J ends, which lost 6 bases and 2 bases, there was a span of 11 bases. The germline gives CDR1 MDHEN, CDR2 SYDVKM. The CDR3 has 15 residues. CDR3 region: CASSLEGPGANVLTF. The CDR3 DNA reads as TGTGCCAGCAGCTTGGAAGGACCTGGGGCCAACGTCCTGACTTTC. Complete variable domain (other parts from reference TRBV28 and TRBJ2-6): DVKVTQSSRYLVKRTGEKVFLECVQDMDHENMFWYRQDPGLGLRLIYFSYDVKMKEKGDIPEGYSVSREKKERFSLILESASTNQTSMYLCASSLEGPGANVLTFGAGSRLTVL.

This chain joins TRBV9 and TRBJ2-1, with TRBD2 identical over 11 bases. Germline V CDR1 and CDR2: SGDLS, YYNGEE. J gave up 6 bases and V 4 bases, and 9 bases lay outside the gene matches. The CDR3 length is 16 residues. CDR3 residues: CASSTMTGTSGNEQFF. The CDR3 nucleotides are TGTGCCAGCAGCACAATGACCGGGACTAGCGGCAATGAGCAGTTCTTC.

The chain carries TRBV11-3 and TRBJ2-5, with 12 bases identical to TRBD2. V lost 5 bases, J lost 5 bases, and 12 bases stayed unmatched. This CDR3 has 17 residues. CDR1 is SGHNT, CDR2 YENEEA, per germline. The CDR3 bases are TGTGCCAGCAGCCCAGGCCGACTAGCGGGAGCATTGGAGACCCAGTACTTC. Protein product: CASSPGRLAGALETQYF.

CDR3 nucleotide sequence: TGTGCCATCAGACCCGGGACAGGCCAAAGGGGCTACACCTTC. It encodes CAIRPGTGQRGYTF. The chain recombines TRBV10-3 with TRBJ1-2; 8 bases map to TRBD1. CDR1 and CDR2 from the germline V gene are ENHRY and SYGVKD. The CDR3 covers 14 residues. V trimming: 6 bases; J trimming: 8 bases; junction bases outside the gene matches: 11.

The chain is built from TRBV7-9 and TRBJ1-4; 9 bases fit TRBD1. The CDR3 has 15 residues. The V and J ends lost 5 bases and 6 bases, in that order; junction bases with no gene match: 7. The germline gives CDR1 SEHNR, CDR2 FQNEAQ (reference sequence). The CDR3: CASSLKTGGHEKLFF. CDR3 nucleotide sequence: TGTGCCAGCAGCCTCAAGACAGGGGGGCATGAAAAACTGTTTTTT. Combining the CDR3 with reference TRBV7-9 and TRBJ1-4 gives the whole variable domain DTGVSQNPRHKITKRGQNVTFRCDPISEHNRLYWYRQTLGQGPEFLTYFQNEAQLEKSRLLSDRFSAERPKGSFSTLEIQRTEQGDSAMYLCASSLKTGGHEKLFFGSGTQLSVL.

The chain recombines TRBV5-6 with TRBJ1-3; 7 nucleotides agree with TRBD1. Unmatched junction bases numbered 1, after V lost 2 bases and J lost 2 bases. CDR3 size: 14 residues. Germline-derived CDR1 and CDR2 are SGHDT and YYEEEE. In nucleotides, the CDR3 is TGTGCCAGCAGCTTTCAGGGGGCTGGAAACACCATATATTTT. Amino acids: CASSFQGAGNTIYF.

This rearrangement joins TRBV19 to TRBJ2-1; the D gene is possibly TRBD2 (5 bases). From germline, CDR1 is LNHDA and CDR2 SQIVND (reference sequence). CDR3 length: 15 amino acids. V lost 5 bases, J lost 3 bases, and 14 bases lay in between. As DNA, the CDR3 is TGTGCCAGTAGTCTTGGAGGATTGGGCTACAATGAGCAGTTCTTC. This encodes CASSLGGLGYNEQFF.

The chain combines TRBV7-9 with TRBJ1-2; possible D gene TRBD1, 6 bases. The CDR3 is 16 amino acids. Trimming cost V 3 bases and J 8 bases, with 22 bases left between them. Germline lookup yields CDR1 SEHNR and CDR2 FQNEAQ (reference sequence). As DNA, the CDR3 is TGTGCCAGCAGCTTCGGCACAGGGAGAAGCGGAAAGGGCTACACCTTC. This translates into CASSFGTGRSGKGYTF.

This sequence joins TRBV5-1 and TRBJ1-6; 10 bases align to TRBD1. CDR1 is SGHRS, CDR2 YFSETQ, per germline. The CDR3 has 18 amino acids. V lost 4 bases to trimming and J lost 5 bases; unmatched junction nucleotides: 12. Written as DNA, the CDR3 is TGCGCCAGCAGCCTCCGGGACAGGGGATTTGCGAATAATTCACCCCTCCACTTT. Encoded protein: CASSLRDRGFANNSPLHF. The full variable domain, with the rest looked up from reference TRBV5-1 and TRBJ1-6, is KAGVTQTPRYLIKTRGQQVTLSCSPISGHRSVSWYQQTPGQGLQFLFEYFSETQRNKGNFPGRFSGRQFSNSRSEMNVSTLELGDSALYLCASSLRDRGFANNSPLHFGNGTRLTVT.

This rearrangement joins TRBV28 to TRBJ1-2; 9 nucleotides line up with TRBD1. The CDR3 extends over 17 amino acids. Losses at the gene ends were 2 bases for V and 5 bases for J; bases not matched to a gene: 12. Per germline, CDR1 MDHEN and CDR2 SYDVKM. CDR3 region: CASSLAGQGSRAYGYTF. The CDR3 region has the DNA TGTGCCAGCAGTTTAGCCGGACAGGGGTCCCGCGCTTATGGCTACACCTTC.

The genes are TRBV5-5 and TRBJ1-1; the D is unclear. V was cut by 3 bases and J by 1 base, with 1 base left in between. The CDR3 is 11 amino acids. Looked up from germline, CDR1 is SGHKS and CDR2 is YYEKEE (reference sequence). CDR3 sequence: CASSWNTEAFF. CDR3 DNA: TGTGCCAGCAGCTGGAACACTGAAGCTTTCTTT. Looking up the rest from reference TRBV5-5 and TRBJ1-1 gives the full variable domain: DAGVTQSPTHLIKTRGQQVTLRCSPISGHKSVSWYQQVLGQGPQFIFQYYEKEERGRGNFPDRFSARQFPNYSSELNVNALLLGDSALYLCASSWNTEAFFGQGTRLTVV.

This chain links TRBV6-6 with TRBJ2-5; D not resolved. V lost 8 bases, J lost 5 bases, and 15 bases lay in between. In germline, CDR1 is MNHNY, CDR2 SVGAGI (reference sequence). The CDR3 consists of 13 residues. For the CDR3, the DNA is TGTGCCAGCCGGAGTCGGATTTGGGAGACCCAGTACTTC. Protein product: CASRSRIWETQYF.